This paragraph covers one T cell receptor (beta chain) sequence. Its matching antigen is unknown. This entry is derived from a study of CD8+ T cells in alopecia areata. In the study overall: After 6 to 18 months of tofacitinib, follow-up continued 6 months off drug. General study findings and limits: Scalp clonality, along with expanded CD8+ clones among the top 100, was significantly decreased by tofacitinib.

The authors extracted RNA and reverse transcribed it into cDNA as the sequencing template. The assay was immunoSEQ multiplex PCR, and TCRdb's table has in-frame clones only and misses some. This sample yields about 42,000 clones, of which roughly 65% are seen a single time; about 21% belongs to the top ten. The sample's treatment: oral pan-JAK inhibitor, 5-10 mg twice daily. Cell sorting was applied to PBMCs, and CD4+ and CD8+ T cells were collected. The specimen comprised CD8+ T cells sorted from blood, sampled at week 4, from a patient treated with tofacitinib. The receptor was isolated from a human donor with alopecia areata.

The CDR3 DNA reads as TGTGCCAGCGCCCCAGTCAGGGGCACCGGGGAGCTGTTTTTT. As protein: CASAPVRGTGELFF. The chain carries TRBV6-5 and TRBJ2-2; D may be TRBD1 (6 bases). In germline, CDR1 is MNHEY, CDR2 SVGAGI. Trimming took 8 bases from V and 4 from J, leaving 14 bases between them. CDR3 length: 14 amino acids.